The clone carrying this T cell receptor beta chain was counted many times. Antigen specificity is unknown. The sample comes from a study of early T cells in non-severe SARS-CoV-2 infection. Findings of the study overall: The matching step, a VDJdb search, favored anti-spike CD8 responses and missed private and CD4 specificities.

The CDR3 extends over 13 amino acids. Germline V gives CDR1 MNHEY, CDR2 SVGAGI. V shed 2 bases and J shed 8 bases, with 10 bases lying between them. TCRdb used MiXCR to reprocess the 5' RACE reads, holding one entry per CDR3 protein. The sample records more than 20,000 distinct CDR3 sequences, 4% to 4.5% being singletons. Sequencing was carried out using whole blood. The chain carries TRBV6-5 and TRBJ2-1, with D perhaps matching TRBD2 (5 bases). The TCR comes from an adult who was a healthcare worker with PCR-confirmed SARS-CoV-2 infection or an uninfected control (not recorded which). Here the CDR3 reads CASSYVGADEQFF. CDR3 nucleotides: TGTGCCAGCAGTTACGTAGGAGCGGATGAGCAGTTCTTC.